Each of the 21 T cell receptor beta chains below was sequenced from the same sample in a study of blood T cell repertoires in COVID-19. TCRdb keeps only in-frame clones here, not all; method: immunoSEQ multiplex PCR. This sample yields roughly 180,000 clones, of which 86% are seen a single time; roughly 0.99% belongs to the top ten. Specimen: peripheral blood. Receptors were obtained from a man between 18 and 29 years old with acute or convalescent COVID-19.

Regarding this clone: Other nucleotide sequences in the sample specify the same CDR3. This rearrangement joins TRBV5-1 to TRBJ1-4, with TRBD1 matching over 9 bases. J lost 8 bases, V lost 4 bases, and 9 bases had no gene match. The germline V gene encodes CDR1 SGHRS and CDR2 YFSETQ. This CDR3 is built from 15 residues. CDR3 residues: CASSPSTGGEEKLFF. The CDR3 DNA is TGCGCCAGCAGCCCTTCGACAGGGGGAGAAGAAAAACTGTTTTTT.

The V gene is TRBV18, the J gene TRBJ2-1; 9 positions agree with TRBD1. The CDR3 extends over 13 amino acids. Germline CDR1 reads KGHSH; CDR2 reads LQKENI. J gave up 10 bases and V 3 bases, and 4 bases lay outside the gene matches. The CDR3 sequence is CASSPEGQGEQFF. CDR3 bases: TGTGCCAGCTCACCGGAGGGACAGGGAGAGCAGTTCTTC.

The rearrangement links TRBV18 to TRBJ2-6; TRBD1 might be the D (6 bases). Germline CDR1 reads KGHSH; CDR2 reads LQKENI. Trimming took off 2 bases at V and 4 bases at J, with 15 bases between the two ends. The CDR3 totals 17 residues. CDR3 in DNA: TGTGCCAGCTCACCATGGGATACAGGGACCGGGGCCAACGTCCTGACTTTC. Amino acids: CASSPWDTGTGANVLTF.

This chain connects TRBV7-3 to TRBJ2-3; 7 positions match TRBD2. The V gene's germline CDR1 is SGHTA and CDR2 FQGTGA. The junction had 10 bases not matched to a gene; V was cut back by 4 bases and J by 6 bases. CDR3 length: 15 residues. CDR3 sequence: CASSSGASGGDTQYF. The CDR3, as DNA: TGTGCCAGCAGCTCCGGGGCTAGCGGTGGGGATACGCAGTATTTT.

The chain combines TRBV30 with TRBJ1-2; tentative D call: TRBD1 (5 bases). V dropped 2 bases and J dropped 8 bases, with 15 bases sitting between them. Looked up from germline, CDR1 is GTSNPN and CDR2 is SVGIG (reference sequence). CDR3 length: 13 amino acids. As DNA, the CDR3 is TGTGCCTGGAGTAAGCCCTGGGGGGAGGGCTACACCTTC. It translates to CAWSKPWGEGYTF. The whole variable domain, filled in from reference TRBV30 and TRBJ1-2, reads SQTIHQWPATLVQPVGSPLSLECTVEGTSNPNLYWYRQAAGRGLQLLFYSVGIGQISSEVPQNLSASRPQDRQFILSSKKLLLSDSGFYLCAWSKPWGEGYTFGSGTRLTVV.

The V gene is TRBV19, the J gene TRBJ2-1; 7 bases line up with TRBD1. CDR1 and CDR2 (germline): LNHDA, SQIVND (reference sequence). The CDR3 length is 12 residues. The ends lost 10 bases at V and 8 bases at J; junction bases unmatched: 8. The CDR3, as DNA: TGTGCCACCGCCCAGGGGGTCGATGAGCAGTTCTTC. Translating it yields CATAQGVDEQFF.

The chain is built from TRBV6-5 and TRBJ1-4, with TRBD1 as a possible D gene (6 bases). The CDR3 is 13 residues long. Deletions cut 7 bases from V and 5 bases from J, with 11 bases between. Germline values: CDR1 MNHEY, CDR2 SVGAGI. The CDR3 region has the DNA TGTGCCAGCAACGGACAGAGAAATGAAAAACTGTTTTTT. Translation: CASNGQRNEKLFF.

V usage is TRBV12-5 and J usage is TRBJ2-7, with TRBD1 identical over 10 bases. The CDR3 is 14 residues long. CDR1 and CDR2 from the germline V gene are LGHNT and FRNRAP. The V segment lost 5 bases and the J segment 5 bases; nucleotides outside the gene matches: 6. CDR3 sequence reads: CASGIDRGLNEQYF. In DNA, the CDR3 is TGTGCTAGTGGTATAGACAGGGGGCTGAACGAGCAGTACTTC.

This rearrangement joins TRBV4-1 to TRBJ1-1; D unresolved. There are 15 residues in the CDR3. Germline values: CDR1 MGHRA, CDR2 YSYEKL. V was trimmed by 0 bases and J by 4 bases, leaving 12 bases between them. CDR3 loop: CASSQDGGFGTEAFF. In nucleotides, the CDR3 is TGCGCCAGCAGCCAAGATGGAGGGTTTGGCACTGAAGCTTTCTTT.

The chain recombines TRBV7-6 with TRBJ1-1; weak D call: TRBD1 (5 bases). The germline CDR1 and CDR2 sequences are SGHVS and FNYEAQ. Trimming took 5 bases from V and 1 from J, leaving 8 bases between them. The length of the CDR3 is 13 residues. CDR3 in amino acids: CASSNTGNTEAFF. The CDR3 DNA sequence: TGTGCCAGCAGCAACACAGGGAACACTGAAGCTTTCTTT.

The rearrangement joins TRBV19 to TRBJ1-3, with 8 bases identical to TRBD1. V was clipped by 0 bases and J by 7 bases; unmatched bases: 11. Germline CDR1 and CDR2: LNHDA and SQIVND (reference sequence). The length of the CDR3 is 17 residues. CDR3 residues: CASSIEDPARGQNTIYF. CDR3 nucleotides: TGTGCCAGTAGTATAGAGGACCCGGCCAGGGGGCAGAACACCATATATTTT.

This rearrangement joins TRBV28 to TRBJ1-1; D is ambiguous. The CDR3 has 13 amino acids. Trimming stripped 6 bases from V and 2 bases from J, with 10 bases between. Germline CDR1 and CDR2: MDHEN and SYDVKM. The CDR3 loop reads CASSRVSNTEAFF. In DNA, the CDR3 is TGTGCCAGCAGCCGAGTATCTAACACTGAAGCTTTCTTT.

The chain is built from TRBV10-1 and TRBJ2-5; 8 bases fit TRBD1. The CDR3 contains 11 residues. Germline V gene lookup returns CDR1 WNHNN and CDR2 SYGVQD (reference sequence). Trimming cost V 8 bases and J 4 bases; bases outside gene matches: 0. The CDR3 is CASGQGETQYF. CDR3 in DNA: TGCGCCAGCGGACAGGGAGAGACCCAGTACTTC.

V usage is TRBV6-1 and J usage is TRBJ2-7; TRBD2 might be the D (6 bases). Germline CDR1 is MNHNS and CDR2 is SASEGT. V lost 1 base, J lost 4 bases, and 8 bases lay in between. The CDR3 is 13 residues long. CDR3 sequence: CASSEGEEYEQYV. In nucleotides, the CDR3 is TGTGCCAGCAGTGAAGGGGAGGAGTACGAGCAGTACGTC.

The chain has TRBV10-3 and TRBJ2-7, with D possibly TRBD1 on 5 matching bases. The germline CDR1 and CDR2 sequences are ENHRY and SYGVKD. V lost 2 bases and J 4 bases, leaving 6 bases between the germline ends. The CDR3 runs to 12 residues. For the CDR3, the DNA is TGTGCCATCAGTGAGGGGGCGTACGAGCAGTACGTC. Its protein product is CAISEGAYEQYV.

This clone was counted once. The chain uses TRBV2 and TRBJ1-3; the match to TRBD1 covers 9 bases. Germline loops: CDR1 SNHLY, CDR2 FYNNEI. The CDR3 runs to 14 residues. Trimming at V came to 6 bases and at J to 4 bases, leaving 4 bases not matched to a gene. The chain's CDR3 is CASRGQGQGNTIYF. CDR3 bases: TGTGCCAGCAGGGGACAGGGCCAGGGAAACACCATATATTTT.

The V and J genes are TRBV12-5 and TRBJ2-3; TRBD1 aligns across 12 bases. The CDR3 extends over 17 amino acids. Trimming took 0 bases from V and 1 from J; bases not matched to a gene: 2. Germline CDR1 reads LGHNT; CDR2 reads FRNRAP. The CDR3: CASGLVGTGGRTDTQYF. CDR3 DNA sequence: TGTGCTAGTGGTTTGGTTGGGACAGGGGGCCGCACAGATACGCAGTATTTT.

The chain carries TRBV4-2 and TRBJ2-1; TRBD1 matches 7 bases. The CDR3 is made up of 17 amino acids. From germline, CDR1 is LGHNA and CDR2 YNFKEQ. V gave up 0 bases and J gave up 9 bases; unmatched junction bases: 14. This chain's CDR3 is CASSQEVAGPSGGEQFF. CDR3 DNA: TGTGCCAGCAGCCAAGAGGTTGCGGGTCCTTCAGGGGGTGAGCAGTTCTTC.

This chain joins TRBV5-4 and TRBJ2-7; D possibly corresponds to TRBD2 (6 bases). The germline V and J ends were trimmed by 4 bases and 1 base, with 21 bases remaining between them. Germline V lookup: CDR1 SGHNT, CDR2 YYREEE (reference sequence). The CDR3 spans 17 residues. The CDR3 DNA is TGTGCCAGCAGCAGCCGCTTTTTCGGACTATTATCCTACGAGCAGTACTTC. Protein product: CASSSRFFGLLSYEQYF.

V and J are TRBV5-5 and TRBJ2-7, with 7 bases matching TRBD1. V was clipped by 0 bases and J by 6 bases; unmatched bases: 6. This CDR3 comprises 14 residues. CDR1 is SGHKS and CDR2 is YYEKEE in the germline V gene (reference sequence). CDR3 residues: CASSLEDRVAEQYF. The DNA for the CDR3 is TGTGCCAGCAGCTTGGAAGACAGGGTGGCCGAGCAGTACTTC.

The chain has TRBV5-1 and TRBJ2-1; D unresolved. The CDR3 sequence is 14 residues long. The germline V and J ends were trimmed by 1 base and 6 bases, with 11 bases remaining between them. Per the germline V gene, CDR1 is SGHRS and CDR2 is YFSETQ. The CDR3 DNA sequence: TGCGCCAGCAGCTTGAGATTGAGGATCAATGAGCAGTTCTTC. Translation gives CASSLRLRINEQFF.